This TCR beta chain stems from a study of shared clonotypes between healthy human individuals. Study results and caveats: Clonotypes shared by all four sorted-subset donors had higher generation probabilities than non-shared clonotypes. The study sampled only blood, and tissue repertoires likely differ. In the sorted subsets, rarefaction showed sequencing was incomplete despite large depth.

Libraries were prepared by immunoSEQ multiplex PCR; TCRdb keeps only in-frame clonotypes and omits some of them. Among about 870,000 clones listed, about 91% were seen once. A word on this clone: Its antigen is currently unknown.

CD45RO-negative cells were positively selected for CCR7, leaving out terminally differentiated effector memory CD45RA+ cells. This CDR3 comprises 16 residues. The germline CDR1 and CDR2 sequences are SGHNT and YYREEE (reference sequence). With V trimmed by 4 bases and J by 8 bases, 13 bases remained unmatched. Sequencing was performed on naive CD8+ T cells sorted from blood. The J gene is TRBJ2-3, the V gene TRBV5-4; TRBD2 aligns across 10 bases. The sequence was collected from a man aged 25-45 years in good health. The CDR3 spells CASSILAGDGQGTQYF. The CDR3 DNA is TGTGCCAGCAGCATCCTAGCGGGAGACGGGCAGGGTACGCAGTATTTT.